This TCR beta chain was sequenced for a study of blood T cell repertoires in COVID-19. Study summary: Specimens from acute and convalescent COVID-19 originated in the United States, Italy and Spain. T cells, B-cell-depleted T cells, or PBMCs provided the cDNA or gDNA that served as material.

Seattle researchers signed up patients amid active infection and tracked them longitudinally. Study processing details: From reference gene primer amplification, estimates of nucleated cell counts were derived. Only in-frame clones appear in the TCRdb table, and some are missing; sequencing was by immunoSEQ multiplex PCR. From that table come the V and J calls and clone size; the DNA was used to work out D and trimming. In the table there are 100,000 to 150,000 clones, roughly 86% of which are singletons. The CDR3 sequence is 13 residues long. Germline trimming cut 3 bases from V and 9 bases from J; bases unmatched to any gene: 1. In germline, CDR1 is ENHRY, CDR2 SYGVKD.

This receptor was taken from a woman aged 70-85 years with COVID-19, enrolled during active disease. The J gene is TRBJ2-3, the V gene TRBV10-3, with 12 nucleotides matching TRBD2. The sequencing input was peripheral blood. The chain's CDR3 is CAISETSGGTQYF. DNA of the CDR3: TGTGCCATCAGTGAAACTAGCGGGGGGACGCAGTATTTT.